This TCR beta chain emerged from a study of shared clonotypes between healthy human individuals. General study findings and limits: With few donors, the genetic and exposure-history diversity represented was limited. Sampling covered nothing but blood. Tissue TCR repertoires likely differ from those found in blood.

The germline V gene has CDR1 SGHNT and CDR2 YYREEE (reference sequence). The trim removed 3 bases at V and 5 bases at J, leaving 8 bases unmatched. This CDR3 spans 16 amino acids. What was sequenced on ten immunoSEQ deep assay plates was unsorted PBMC DNA. Repertoires were generated with immunoSEQ multiplex PCR, while TCRdb's copy carries only in-frame clones and drops some. In the table there are about 480,000 clones, about 75% of which are singletons. Comments on this clone: What it binds is unknown.

What was sequenced was PBMCs. This TCR came from a woman aged 40 to 50 in good health. Some clones in this sample may be carry-over from other donors' samples. The chain couples TRBV5-4 to TRBJ2-2, with TRBD2 identical over 9 bases. CDR3 protein: CASSSPGLAPTGELFF. The CDR3 DNA is TGTGCCAGCAGCTCCCCGGGACTAGCCCCTACCGGGGAGCTGTTTTTT.